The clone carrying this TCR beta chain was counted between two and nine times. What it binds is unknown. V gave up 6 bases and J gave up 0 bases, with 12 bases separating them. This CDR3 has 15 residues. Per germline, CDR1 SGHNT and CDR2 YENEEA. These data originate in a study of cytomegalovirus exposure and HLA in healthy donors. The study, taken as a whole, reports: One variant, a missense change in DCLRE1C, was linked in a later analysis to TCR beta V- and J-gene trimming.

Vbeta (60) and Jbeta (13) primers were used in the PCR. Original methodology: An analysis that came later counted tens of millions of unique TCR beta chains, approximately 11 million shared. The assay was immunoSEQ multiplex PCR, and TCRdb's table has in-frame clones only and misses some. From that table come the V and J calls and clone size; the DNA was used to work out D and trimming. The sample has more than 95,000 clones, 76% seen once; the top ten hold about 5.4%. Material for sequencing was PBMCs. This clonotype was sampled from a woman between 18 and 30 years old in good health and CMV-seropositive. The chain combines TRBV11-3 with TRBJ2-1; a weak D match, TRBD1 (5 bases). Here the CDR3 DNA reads TGTGCCAGCAGTCTTCAGGGTAGCTCCTACAATGAGCAGTTCTTC. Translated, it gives CASSLQGSSYNEQFF. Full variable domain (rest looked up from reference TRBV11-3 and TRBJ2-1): EAGVVQSPRYKIIEKKQPVAFWCNPISGHNTLYWYLQNLGQGPELLIRYENEEAVDDSQLPKDRFSAERLKGVDSTLKIQPAELGDSAVYLCASSLQGSSYNEQFFGPGTRLTVL.